The 28 T cell receptor beta chains below were found in one sample sequenced in a study of T cells expressing NK-cell markers. After re-calling the 5' RACE reads, TCRdb lists one entry per CDR3 protein, DNA absent. The sample table sets out 150,000 to 180,000 distinct CDR3 sequences. The sequenced sample consisted of blood T cells: a sorted CD56 or NKG2C T cell subset, CD4+ or CD8+ T cells, or bulk PBMC T cells (not recorded which). Source of these receptors: a woman in her fifties or sixties in good health.

The chain carries TRBV7-9 and TRBJ2-1; TCRdb selects TRBD1, and the lack of DNA leaves this call unchecked. Germline CDR1 SEHNR, CDR2 FQNEAQ (reference sequence). The CDR3 spans 19 residues. The CDR3 here is CASNQGEGAPHLSYNEQFF. Using reference TRBV7-9 and TRBJ2-1 for the parts outside the CDR3, the full variable domain is DTGVSQNPRHKITKRGQNVTFRCDPISEHNRLYWYRQTLGQGPEFLTYFQNEAQLEKSRLLSDRFSAERPKGSFSTLEIQRTEQGDSAMYLCASNQGEGAPHLSYNEQFFGPGTRLTVL.

This chain connects TRBV2 to TRBJ2-1; the D call of TRBD1 rests on TCRdb alone, since no DNA is present to check it. This CDR3 has 15 residues. Per the germline V gene, CDR1 is SNHLY and CDR2 is FYNNEI. CDR3 region: CASLSGGTGVGEQFF.

The chain is built from TRBV7-3 and TRBJ2-7; TCRdb lists TRBD2, though no DNA is available to test this call. The CDR3 length is 15 residues. Germline-derived CDR1 and CDR2 are SGHTA and FQGTGA. The CDR3 reads CASSLTSGPSYEQYF.

The genes are TRBV27 and TRBJ2-7; no DNA is available, so the TRBD1 call from TCRdb remains unchecked. The CDR3 runs 12 residues. The germline gives CDR1 MNHEY, CDR2 SMNVEV (reference sequence). The CDR3 is CASSFPGGEQYF.

The gene calls are TRBV20-1 and TRBJ1-1; as DNA is missing, the TRBD1 call by TCRdb cannot be tested. CDR3 length equals 15 residues. Germline V gene sequence: CDR1 DFQATT, CDR2 SNEGSKA (reference sequence). CDR3: CSARDGTGMNTEAFF.

The rearrangement links TRBV20-1 to TRBJ2-7; TCRdb picks TRBD1, but there is no DNA to check that call. The germline gives CDR1 DFQATT, CDR2 SNEGSKA (reference sequence). The length of the CDR3 is 14 residues. Here the CDR3 reads CSARGDREDYEQYF.

V is TRBV19 and J is TRBJ1-6. The CDR3 is made up of 15 amino acids. Germline assignment: CDR1 LNHDA and CDR2 SQIVND (reference sequence). The chain's CDR3 is CASSARAGYNSPLHF.

The V gene is TRBV6-2 or TRBV6-3, the J gene TRBJ2-5; TCRdb proposes TRBD1, but this gene call is untestable without DNA. This CDR3 is built from 14 residues. The germline gives CDR1 MNHEY, CDR2 SVGEGT. CDR3 region: CASSYDGRGETQYF.

The CDR3 reads CASSPRDRDYGYTF. The chain recombines TRBV7-9 with TRBJ1-2; TCRdb names TRBD1, which stays unverified in the absence of DNA. CDR3 length equals 14 residues. CDR1 SEHNR and CDR2 FQNEAQ come from the germline V gene (reference sequence).

The gene calls are TRBV27 and TRBJ2-3; TCRdb returns TRBD2, unconfirmable since there is no DNA. Germline loops: CDR1 MNHEY, CDR2 SMNVEV (reference sequence). The CDR3 loop spans 14 amino acids. This chain's CDR3 is CASSGLGGTDTQYF.

The chain carries TRBV6-5 and TRBJ2-1; TCRdb calls TRBD2, which cannot be checked without DNA. This CDR3 region has 14 residues. Germline values: CDR1 MNHEY, CDR2 SVGAGI. The CDR3 protein is CASSPSRSYNEQFF.

This chain uses TRBV29-1 with TRBJ2-3; TCRdb's D call of TRBD2 is untestable without DNA. The germline V gene encodes CDR1 SQVTM and CDR2 ANQGSEA. The CDR3 is 13 residues long. The CDR3 spells CSVVGGRADTQYF.

V gene TRBV30 combines with J gene TRBJ2-1; the D call of TRBD2 rests on TCRdb alone, since no DNA is present to check it. This CDR3 has 11 residues. Germline assignment: CDR1 GTSNPN and CDR2 SVGIG (reference sequence). The CDR3 is CAWSGEREQFF.

The chain employs TRBV5-1 and TRBJ1-1. Germline lookup yields CDR1 SGHRS and CDR2 YFSETQ. This CDR3 comprises 15 residues. The CDR3 spells CASSIGPLGNTEAFF.

The genes are TRBV5-5 and TRBJ2-3. The CDR3 consists of 14 residues. The germline CDR1 and CDR2 sequences are SGHKS and YYEKEE (reference sequence). CDR3 in amino acids: CASSLGEIRDTQYF.

The chain recombines TRBV5-1 with TRBJ2-2; TCRdb's assignment of TRBD1 cannot be checked, as there is no DNA. Germline CDR1 SGHRS, CDR2 YFSETQ. The CDR3 length is 13 residues. This CDR3 is CASSYRQGRELFF.

The chain couples TRBV20-1 to TRBJ1-6; as DNA is missing, the TRBD1 call by TCRdb cannot be tested. This CDR3 has 11 amino acids. In germline, CDR1 is DFQATT, CDR2 SNEGSKA (reference sequence). The CDR3 region is CSALTRSPLHF.

V and J are TRBV5-5 and TRBJ1-5; TCRdb calls TRBD1, which cannot be checked without DNA. In germline, CDR1 is SGHKS, CDR2 YYEKEE (reference sequence). The CDR3 covers 14 residues. The CDR3 sequence: CASSFGADNQPQHF.

The chain is built from TRBV5-5 and TRBJ2-7; with no DNA, the TCRdb D assignment of TRBD2 cannot be verified. Looked up from germline, CDR1 is SGHKS and CDR2 is YYEKEE (reference sequence). The CDR3 consists of 16 residues. CDR3 loop: CASSLASGGPLYEQYF.

This CDR3 is CASSLGTGSTDTQYF. The V gene is TRBV7-9, the J gene TRBJ2-3; the D call of TRBD1 rests on TCRdb alone, since no DNA is present to check it. The CDR3 extends over 15 amino acids. Germline loops: CDR1 SEHNR, CDR2 FQNEAQ (reference sequence).

The V gene is TRBV4-1, the J gene TRBJ1-6; the D call of TRBD1 rests on TCRdb alone, since no DNA is present to check it. The CDR3 totals 15 residues. Germline CDR1 is MGHRA and CDR2 is YSYEKL. CDR3 sequence: CASSLSGETGSPLHF.

The gene calls are TRBV7-9 and TRBJ2-7; TCRdb gives TRBD1 as the D gene, but with no DNA this cannot be confirmed. This CDR3 is 14 amino acids long. Germline V lookup: CDR1 SEHNR, CDR2 FQNEAQ (reference sequence). The CDR3: CASSDRQFPYEQYF.

V usage is TRBV20-1 and J usage is TRBJ1-1; checking the TCRdb D call of TRBD1 is not possible without DNA. The germline gives CDR1 DFQATT, CDR2 SNEGSKA (reference sequence). There are 16 residues in the CDR3. CDR3 sequence reads: CSARDWSQGMNTEAFF.

This chain uses TRBV5-5 with TRBJ2-2. Germline V gives CDR1 SGHKS, CDR2 YYEKEE (reference sequence). The CDR3 sequence is 15 residues long. CDR3 sequence reads: CASRVYGGNTGELFF.

V and J are TRBV29-1 and TRBJ1-2; TCRdb's assignment of TRBD1 cannot be checked, as there is no DNA. There are 13 residues in the CDR3. Germline V gene sequence: CDR1 SQVTM, CDR2 ANQGSEA. The CDR3 sequence: CSVEQGADYGYTF.

The CDR3 sequence is CASSLGDLYEQYF. The chain has TRBV11-3 and TRBJ2-7. CDR3 length equals 13 residues. CDR1 is SGHNT, CDR2 YENEEA, per germline.

CDR3 residues: CASSTGQGSTDTQYF. The V and J genes are TRBV27 and TRBJ2-3; TCRdb's assignment of TRBD1 cannot be checked, as there is no DNA. The CDR3 has 15 amino acids. Per germline, CDR1 MNHEY and CDR2 SMNVEV (reference sequence).

The chain links TRBV11-2 to TRBJ2-3; TCRdb outputs TRBD2, but without DNA this stays unchecked. Per germline, CDR1 SGHAT and CDR2 FQNNGV. The CDR3 covers 14 residues. The CDR3 spells CASTQESRTDTQYF.